This TCR beta chain was obtained from a study of blood T cell repertoires in COVID-19. Turning to the study itself: Samples representing acute and convalescent COVID-19 were sourced from the United States, Italy and Spain. In each case, the material was cDNA or gDNA derived from T cells, B-cell-depleted T cells, or PBMCs.

CDR1 is GTSNPN, CDR2 SVGIG, per germline (reference sequence). Unmatched junction bases numbered 6, after V lost 7 bases and J lost 0 bases. The CDR3 contains 14 residues. This clone was detected a few times. In the source study's methods: It was from reference gene primer amplification that nucleated cell counts were estimated. Generated by immunoSEQ multiplex PCR, the TCRdb table keeps only in-frame clones and is missing some. The DNA was the basis for D and trimming; V, J and clone size are from that table. This sample has over 250,000 clones, with about four fifths found just once. The rearrangement uses TRBV30 and TRBJ1-3; 7 bases fit TRBD1. Material for sequencing was peripheral blood. The clonotype comes from a woman aged 50 to 65 who had recovered from COVID-19. CDR3 sequence reads: CASLDRTSGNTIYF. The CDR3 nucleotides read TGTGCCTCACTGGACAGGACCTCTGGAAACACCATATATTTT. The variable domain in full, completed from reference TRBV30 and TRBJ1-3, reads SQTIHQWPATLVQPVGSPLSLECTVEGTSNPNLYWYRQAAGRGLQLLFYSVGIGQISSEVPQNLSASRPQDRQFILSSKKLLLSDSGFYLCASLDRTSGNTIYFGEGSWLTVV.